This T cell receptor (beta chain) was profiled in a study of blood T cell repertoires in COVID-19. Turning to the study itself: Acute-phase and convalescent COVID-19 samples originated in the United States, Italy and Spain. The cDNA or gDNA used as material had been derived from T cells, B-cell-depleted T cells, or PBMCs.

Germline assignment: CDR1 MDHEN and CDR2 SYDVKM. The CDR3 spans 12 residues. Worth noting for this clone: At one boundary the junction diverges from the germline segment, which might be a read error.

In the authors' workflow: Estimated nucleated cell counts came from reference gene primer amplification. TCRdb's copy holds only in-frame clones and misses some; the assay was immunoSEQ multiplex PCR. The V and J calls and clone size were taken over from that table, and D and trimming were inferred from the DNA. The data contain about 27,000 clones, approximately 88% of them seen just once; the ten biggest clones take up less than 9.5%. The specimen was peripheral blood. The V call is TRBV28, the J call TRBJ1-4; D gene unclear. This clonotype was sampled from a woman aged 45-60 years with active COVID-19. CDR3 coding DNA: TGTGCCAGCAGTTTGGCACAGTGGAGGAAGGTTTTT. This sequence encodes CASSLAQWRKVF. The whole variable domain, filled in from reference TRBV28 and TRBJ1-4, reads DVKVTQSSRYLVKRTGEKVFLECVQDMDHENMFWYRQDPGLGLRLIYFSYDVKMKEKGDIPEGYSVSREKKERFSLILESASTNQTSMYLCASSLAQWRKVFGSGTQLSVL.